This T cell receptor (beta chain) came from a study of T cell clonotyping in hematopoietic cell transplantation. Recipient blood drawn about 28 days pretransplant and days 30, 100, 180 after. Here immunoSEQ multiplex PCR was the method, and the copy in TCRdb shows in-frame clones only, minus some. The sample yields 15,000 or so clones, approximately 83% seen once. This CDR3 is 15 amino acids long. V gave up 3 bases and J gave up 2 bases; unmatched junction bases: 1. CDR1 and CDR2 (germline): LNHDA, SQIVND (reference sequence). Note on this clone: The antigen is unknown.

General observations from the study: Recipient TCR diversity dropped after transplant; expanded clonotypes rose from day 30 to 180. At the given depth, recipient repertoires were over 95% de novo clonotypes.

The chain joins TRBV19 to TRBJ2-1; TRBD2 agrees at 10 bases. The input for sequencing was PBMCs, taken 100 days after allogeneic stem cell transplant. This clonotype originated in a female patient in her 40s who had an allogeneic stem cell transplant from a related donor, so T cells may come from the graft donor. Some clones in this sample may be carry-over from other donors' samples. The CDR3 loop reads CASSITSGAYNEQFF. Here the CDR3 DNA reads TGTGCCAGTAGTATTACTAGCGGGGCCTACAATGAGCAGTTCTTC. The entire variable domain, with the rest obtained from reference TRBV19 and TRBJ2-1, is as follows: DGGITQSPKYLFRKEGQNVTLSCEQNLNHDAMYWYRQDPGQGLRLIYYSQIVNDFQKGDIAEGYSVSREKKESFPLTVTSAQKNPTAFYLCASSITSGAYNEQFFGPGTRLTVL.